This entry is about one TCR beta chain. This clonotype was picked up a small number of times. The antigen it binds to is not known. No base quality values were provided; no much bigger clone lies one nucleotide off. Donors were 39 systemically healthy Caucasian individuals from Russia aged roughly 6 to 100 years. Each donor gave 8 to 10 milliliters of peripheral blood, collected into EDTA-treated Vacutainer tubes. Ficoll-Paque density-gradient centrifugation was used to isolate PBMCs, with at least 7 million obtained per sample. Trizol reagent was used to extract total RNA from the PBMCs, yielding at least 5.5 micrograms per sample. The percentages of naive CD45RAhigh/CD27high T cells were determined by flow cytometry on a PBMC aliquot from every donor. The data stem from a study of blood T cells in healthy people across ages (dated by TCRdb to about 2015). Broadly, across the study: Template switching captured roughly one uniquely barcoded TCR beta cDNA molecule per two T cells in model experiments. The study measured age-related changes in TCR beta repertoire diversity using deep sequencing normalized with unique cDNA molecular identifiers. The donors were divided into four age groups: young (average around 15 years), middle-aged (about 39), aged (approximately 62) and long-lived (about 80). To avoid experimental bias, donors of different ages were spread randomly across the sequencing lanes. Two additional independent replicas of 1 million unique cDNA reads from the same blood draw were analyzed for two donors (one aged 18 to 29 and one aged 80 or older). The paper's findings and limits, for the study overall: Compared with the aged group, the long-lived group had more naive CD4+ T cells, fewer expanded clones and increased TCR diversity, suggesting age selection. Because donor CMV infection status was unknown, age-related changes in expanded clonotypes were potentially confounded. Estimates of total diversity based on one million sequenced T cells were considered lower bounds and underestimates. Because profiling used bulk unsorted PBMCs, naive and antigen-experienced compartments could not be compared conclusively. Observed TCR beta diversity per million T cells fell roughly linearly with age, and a significant reduction was already apparent by age approximately 41. The percentage of naive T cells measured by flow cytometry correlated strongly with observed TCR beta diversity.

To prepare the library, 5' RACE was applied. Instrument used: Illumina HiSeq 2500. A second roughly 6 to 11 cycle PCR used a sample-barcoded 5' primer and a J-beta primer mix. A template-switch 5' adaptor carrying 12 random nucleotides introduced a unique molecular identifier onto each TCR beta cDNA molecule. Each sample yielded at least 3 million CDR3-containing paired-end reads. First-strand cDNA synthesis was performed from all RNA using the Mint cDNA synthesis kit, with priming by a TRBC-specific oligonucleotide. Following uracil-DNA glycosylase treatment, all cDNA underwent a first 18-cycle PCR with the universal primers M1SS and BC2_uni_R. The study's processing was this. For normalization, 1 million high-quality reads were randomly selected from each sample, with every read carrying a distinct molecular identifier. Reads with shared molecular identifiers were discarded instead of being binned into consensus sequences. CDR3 identification, clonotype clustering and error correction used MiTCR with a Q25 quality threshold and the strictest error-elimination algorithm. A nonparametric unseen species model with Euler transformation was used to estimate a lower bound on total TCR beta diversity. The public reads were run again by TCRdb, first through fastp at Q25 and then through MiXCR, and only productive beta chains were kept. Rows are combined by CDR3 protein, so each entry shows the most common genes and DNA. These V and J calls originate from TCRdb's pipeline instead of the authors' own analysis. The sample table records some 900,000 distinct CDR3 sequences; around 46% of these occur just once. The ten largest clones take up 13% of the sample.

V trim: 5 bases; J trim: 5 bases; unmatched bases: 8. From cysteine to phenylalanine, the CDR3 is 15 amino acids long. Only CDR3 DNA is held: 45 bases, read in frame from base 1. For CDR1 and CDR2, the germline V gene (reference sequence) lists SGHAT and FQDESV. The sequence is built from TRBV11-1 and TRBJ2-5; 10 of the junction bases match TRBD1. Sequencing was carried out using blood. This sequence was found in a man aged 25-45 years in good health. The nucleotides are TGTGCCAGCAGCCCCGGGACAGGGGAGTTGGAGACCCAGTACTTC. Translated, this is CASSPGTGELETQYF.